The clone carrying this T cell receptor (beta chain) was counted many times. The antigen is undetermined. Building of the TCR beta libraries involved iRepertoire HTBI primers and Arm-PCR of CDR3 regions. TCRdb called the multiplex PCR reads again in MiXCR, with one record for every CDR3 protein. Of under 300,000 distinct CDR3 sequences listed, 20% were seen once; the top ten hold about 15%. Germline lookup yields CDR1 KGHSH and CDR2 LQKENI. The CDR3 is made up of 15 amino acids. V was cut by 1 base and J by 1 base, with 8 bases left in between. The data were obtained in a study of regulatory T cells in long-lasting Graves disease. Study results and caveats: Only a small sample size was used, which may have cut accuracy. Persistent cases favored TRBV28, TRBJ1-2 and TRBJ2-5.

Time point denoted: newly diagnosed GD, antithyroid drugs for less than 3 months. The TCR library was made from RNA that had been extracted from PBMCs in TRIzol. The patients were enrolled through endocrinology in Xi'an, China. Material: peripheral blood mononuclear cells (PBMCs), obtained at new diagnosis, from a patient treated with antithyroid drugs. This TCR came from a female donor with Graves disease. The chain combines TRBV18 with TRBJ2-1, with D unclear. The CDR3 DNA sequence: TGTGCCAGCTCACCACGTCCAGCGTCCTACAATGAGCAGTTCTTC. Translation gives CASSPRPASYNEQFF. Looking up the rest from reference TRBV18 and TRBJ2-1 gives the full variable domain: NAGVMQNPRHLVRRRGQEARLRCSPMKGHSHVYWYRQLPEEGLKFMVYLQKENIIDESGMPKERFSAEFPKEGPSILRIQQVVRGDSAAYFCASSPRPASYNEQFFGPGTRLTVL.